This TCR beta chain was profiled in a study of response to subunit inactivated influenza vaccine. This clonotype was seen a few times. TCRdb called the RT-PCR reads again in MiXCR, with one record for every CDR3 protein. Among more than 450,000 distinct CDR3 sequences, around 10% were seen once, and the ten largest hold 9.5% to 12%. The germline gives CDR1 GTSNPN, CDR2 SVGIG (reference sequence). The trim removed 4 bases at V and 4 bases at J, leaving 4 bases unmatched. The CDR3 spans 13 residues. The same sample was also used in a study of T cells expressing NK-cell markers. That work contributes: As the method of synthesis, 5'RACE template switching with UMIs yielded TCR beta cDNA.

Sequenced material: PBMCs from blood, taken on the day of vaccination. The receptor was derived from a man aged 50 to 60 who received an inactivated influenza vaccine. The V call is TRBV30, the J call TRBJ2-1; TRBD2 matches at 7 bases. The CDR3 sequence: CAWNGGGYNEQFF. The CDR3 coding sequence is TGTGCCTGGAATGGCGGGGGATACAATGAGCAGTTCTTC.